One and the same sample provided the 21 T cell receptor beta chains below, sequenced in a study of T-cell reconstitution after alpha-beta-depleted transplantation in children (dated by TCRdb to the mid-2010s). Library preparation used PCR. Data came from an Illumina HiSeq 2500. TCR library preparation used molecular barcoding, with unique molecular identifiers applied to normalize quantification of the TCRbeta repertoire. The public reads were run again by TCRdb, first through fastp at Q25 and then through MiXCR, and only productive beta chains were kept. Entries are consolidated by CDR3 protein sequence, retaining the most common genes and DNA. The sample table contains 120,000 or so distinct CDR3 sequences; only one count was recorded for under 13% of them. The top ten clones comprise 8% of the sample. The material sequenced was PBMCs from the stem cell graft donor, taken from the stem cell graft. The source of these receptors is a human donor who donated a stem cell graft to a child with acute lymphoblastic leukemia.

Ten or more counts support this clonotype. The chain couples TRBV7-9 to TRBJ1-4; D ambiguous. V gave up 1 base and J gave up 7 bases, with 16 bases separating them. Germline V gives CDR1 SEHNR, CDR2 FQNEAQ (reference sequence). The CDR3 length is 16 residues. The CDR3 DNA reads TGTGCCAGCAGCTTAGGAGCAGGCCAATCATCTGAAAAACTGTTTTTT. Translation gives CASSLGAGQSSEKLFF.

This clonotype came up many times. The chain combines TRBV4-1 with TRBJ2-7; 7 bases match TRBD2. V dropped 1 base and J dropped 7; count of bases not matched to a gene: 10. The CDR3 loop spans 15 amino acids. The germline gives CDR1 MGHRA, CDR2 YSYEKL. CDR3: CASSQGWGGPLEQYF. The CDR3 coding sequence is TGCGCCAGCAGCCAAGGATGGGGGGGACCCCTGGAGCAGTACTTC.

There are many counts of this clonotype. The gene calls are TRBV5-5 and TRBJ2-1; D is uncertain. Germline CDR1 and CDR2: SGHKS and YYEKEE (reference sequence). The CDR3 spans 15 residues. The ends were cut back, 0 bases at V and 5 bases at J, with 12 bases in the middle. The CDR3 coding sequence is TGTGCCAGCAGCTTGGATTTGACGCTCAACAATGAGCAGTTCTTC. Its translation is CASSLDLTLNNEQFF.

At least ten counts were recorded for this clonotype. V is TRBV24-1 and J is TRBJ2-1; D is perhaps TRBD1 or TRBD2 (6 bases each). V lost 2 bases to trimming and J lost 0 bases, with 19 bases between them. The CDR3 runs to 19 residues. Germline CDR1 reads KGHDR; CDR2 reads SFDVKD. This chain's CDR3 is CATSDSWGEDRPSYNEQFF. The CDR3 bases are TGTGCCACCAGTGATTCGTGGGGGGAGGACAGACCCTCCTACAATGAGCAGTTCTTC.

This clonotype occurred a few times. The V call is TRBV28, the J call TRBJ2-1, with 15 bases identical to TRBD2. The length of the CDR3 is 14 residues. CDR1 MDHEN and CDR2 SYDVKM come from the germline V gene. The junction had 7 bases not matched to a gene; V was cut back by 5 bases and J by 14 bases. The CDR3, as DNA: TGTGCCAGCAGTAAAGGGACTAGCGGGAGGTGGGAGTTCTTC. Translated, it gives CASSKGTSGRWEFF.

This clonotype occurred many times. This chain links TRBV29-1 with TRBJ2-7; TRBD1 matches at 8 bases. Germline CDR1 is SQVTM and CDR2 is ANQGSEA. CDR3 size: 14 residues. V shed 7 bases and J 4 bases; nucleotides not matched to a gene: 12. The CDR3 protein is CSARQGLQGYEQYF. The CDR3 DNA sequence: TGCAGCGCAAGACAGGGGCTTCAAGGTTACGAGCAGTACTTC.

This clonotype has at least ten counts. The CDR3 here is CSVDLGTTTDTQYF. The CDR3, as DNA: TGCAGCGTTGATTTGGGGACCACCACAGATACGCAGTATTTT. The chain employs TRBV29-1 and TRBJ2-3; D possibly matches TRBD1 or TRBD2 (5 bases each). CDR1 SQVTM and CDR2 ANQGSEA come from the germline V gene. Deletions cut 3 bases from V and 2 bases from J, with 12 bases between. This CDR3 spans 14 amino acids.

The chain joins TRBV28 to TRBJ1-2; 7 bases fit TRBD1. In germline, CDR1 is MDHEN, CDR2 SYDVKM. V trimming: 0 bases; J trimming: 4 bases; junction bases outside the gene matches: 5. The CDR3 runs to 15 residues. In DNA form, the CDR3 reads TGTGCCAGCAGTTTATGGGGGGACAGAGCCTATGGCTACACCTTC. It specifies CASSLWGDRAYGYTF.

In its sample, this clonotype was seen a few times. The V and J genes are TRBV5-6 and TRBJ2-1, with 10 nucleotides matching TRBD2. From germline, CDR1 is SGHDT and CDR2 YYEEEE. V was pared by 4 bases and J by 3 bases, with 13 bases of the junction left unmatched. The CDR3 is 18 residues long. CDR3 bases: TGTGCCAGCAGCCCCTTTCTCCTAGCGGGAGAGGTCTACAATGAGCAGTTCTTC. It encodes CASSPFLLAGEVYNEQFF.

This clonotype was seen repeatedly, ten times or more. This chain links TRBV27 with TRBJ2-6; D remains unclear. CDR3 length equals 16 residues. Germline assignment: CDR1 MNHEY and CDR2 SMNVEV (reference sequence). Trimming stripped 3 bases from V and 3 bases from J, with 12 bases between. CDR3 in amino acids: CASSFNGDYGANVLTF. DNA of the CDR3: TGTGCCAGCAGTTTTAATGGGGATTATGGGGCCAACGTCCTGACTTTC.

The V call is TRBV30, the J call TRBJ2-6; D might be TRBD1 (5 bases). With 5 bases removed from V and 5 bases from J, the gap between germline ends came to 19 bases. The CDR3 length is 16 residues. CDR1 is GTSNPN and CDR2 is SVGIG in the germline V gene (reference sequence). The CDR3 region is CAWGDSIPSWANVLTF. The CDR3 DNA reads as TGTGCCTGGGGAGACAGTATACCTTCTTGGGCCAACGTCCTGACTTTC.

This clonotype was counted ten times or more. The gene calls are TRBV5-1 and TRBJ1-1; D perhaps matches TRBD1 (5 bases). Deletions cut 7 bases from V and 1 base from J, with 11 bases between. CDR1 is SGHRS, CDR2 YFSETQ, per germline. The length of the CDR3 is 13 residues. This CDR3 reads CASLGVRNTEAFF. As DNA, the CDR3 is TGCGCCAGCTTGGGGGTGAGGAACACTGAAGCTTTCTTT.

This clonotype was found many times. The chain is built from TRBV6-1 and TRBJ1-1, with 7 nucleotides matching TRBD1. This CDR3 contains 15 residues. V trimming: 8 bases; J trimming: 1 base; junction bases outside the gene matches: 10. Germline-derived CDR1 and CDR2 are MNHNS and SASEGT. The CDR3 sequence is CASGGGGQRNTEAFF. The DNA of the CDR3 is TGTGCCAGCGGAGGGGGGGGACAGAGGAACACTGAAGCTTTCTTT.

The chain recombines TRBV20-1 with TRBJ2-2; D uncertain. CDR1 DFQATT and CDR2 SNEGSKA come from the germline V gene (reference sequence). The germline V and J ends were trimmed by 5 bases and 1 base, with 14 bases remaining between them. This CDR3 contains 15 residues. CDR3 in amino acids: CSAPPVAKNTGELFF. Written as DNA, the CDR3 is TGCAGTGCTCCTCCCGTGGCAAAGAACACCGGGGAGCTGTTTTTT.

This clonotype was observed many times. The V and J genes are TRBV12-3 or TRBV12-4 and TRBJ1-6, with D possibly matching TRBD1 (6 bases). Trimming shortened V by 3 bases and J by 3 bases, and 12 bases separated the two germline ends. CDR3 size: 16 residues. This CDR3 reads CASSFPTGVYNSPLHF. CDR3 DNA: TGTGCCAGCAGTTTCCCGACAGGCGTCTATAATTCACCCCTCCACTTT.

This clonotype was seen repeatedly, ten times or more. The V gene is TRBV10-3, the J gene TRBJ2-2, with D perhaps TRBD2 (5 bases). This CDR3 contains 16 residues. V lost 3 bases, J lost 0 bases, and 11 bases lay in between. CDR1 ENHRY and CDR2 SYGVKD come from the germline V gene. This chain's CDR3 is CAISEEGDPNTGELFF. DNA for the CDR3: TGTGCCATCAGTGAAGAGGGTGATCCGAACACCGGGGAGCTGTTTTTT.

Only a few counts were recorded for this clonotype. This sequence joins TRBV20-1 and TRBJ1-1; no clear D. The germline V gene encodes CDR1 DFQATT and CDR2 SNEGSKA (reference sequence). V was cut by 4 bases and J by 1 base, with 10 bases left in between. The CDR3 consists of 13 residues. The CDR3 DNA sequence: TGCAGTGCTATAATCTCAGGGAACACTGAAGCTTTCTTT. Protein sequence: CSAIISGNTEAFF.

The table lists this clonotype with many counts. The chain recombines TRBV20-1 with TRBJ2-1; tentatively, D is TRBD1 (5 bases). V was pared by 0 bases and J by 6 bases, with 21 bases between. The CDR3 is 17 residues long. The germline gives CDR1 DFQATT, CDR2 SNEGSKA (reference sequence). CDR3 DNA sequence: TGCAGTGCTAGAGATTTCAGGACAAACGAGTATCCCAATGAGCAGTTCTTC. This codes for CSARDFRTNEYPNEQFF.

The rearrangement uses TRBV3-1 and TRBJ2-7; 7 bases are a match to TRBD2. Germline V gives CDR1 LGHDT, CDR2 YNNKEL (reference sequence). This CDR3 is 14 amino acids long. Unmatched junction bases numbered 3, after V lost 1 base and J lost 3 bases. As DNA, the CDR3 is TGTGCCAGCAGCCAAGTCGGGACTATCTACGAGCAGTACTTC. This encodes CASSQVGTIYEQYF.

This clonotype was recorded at least ten times. The V gene is TRBV27, the J gene TRBJ1-1; 9 bases map to TRBD1. This CDR3 spans 14 amino acids. Germline CDR1 MNHEY, CDR2 SMNVEV (reference sequence). Germline trimming cut 4 bases from V and 3 bases from J; bases unmatched to any gene: 3. The CDR3 nucleotides read TGTGCCAGCAGTTCCCGGACAGGGGACACTGAAGCTTTCTTT. It translates to CASSSRTGDTEAFF.

This clonotype has a count of ten or more. V and J are TRBV5-1 and TRBJ2-5; 7 bases fit TRBD1. The CDR3 spans 14 residues. Germline V gene lookup returns CDR1 SGHRS and CDR2 YFSETQ. V dropped 4 bases and J dropped 7; count of bases not matched to a gene: 10. CDR3 bases: TGCGCCAGCAGCGCGAAGCAGGGGGTGGGGACCCAGTACTTC. Encoded protein: CASSAKQGVGTQYF.